This T cell receptor (beta chain) is drawn from a study of T cell responses to AZD1222 COVID-19 vaccine. Germline values: CDR1 LNHDA, CDR2 SQIVND (reference sequence). V lost 3 bases to trimming and J lost 4 bases; unmatched junction nucleotides: 6. The CDR3 sequence is 15 residues long. Worth noting for this clone: Its target is unknown.

The data were produced by immunoSEQ multiplex PCR, yet TCRdb's version contains in-frame clones alone and is incomplete. This sample has roughly 150,000 clones, with roughly nine tenths found just once. Overall study findings and caveats: Spike-specific TCR breadth and depth went up after people got two AZD1222 doses. Vaccine-associated CD4 TCRs spanned spike, dominant at 160-218 and 743-854. Donors were largely white British and mainly female; clonal diversity was possibly underestimated.

The sample was peripheral blood, taken 28 days after the second AZD1222 dose. The chain couples TRBV19 to TRBJ2-1, with 7 bases aligning to TRBD2. This clonotype was obtained from an adult who received the AZD1222 COVID-19 vaccine. CDR3 nucleotide sequence: TGTGCCAGTAGTATTCGGGCTAGCGGATACAATGAGCAGTTCTTC. Its protein product is CASSIRASGYNEQFF.